This T cell receptor beta chain was profiled in a study of T cells in Graves' hyperthyroidism and ophthalmopathy (dated by TCRdb to between 2018 and 2020). Study-wide context: Peripheral blood samples were taken at initial diagnosis, before any treatment was given. To identify TCR V-J signatures that set the groups apart, the researchers used a discovery cohort of about a hundred patients, made up of approximately 43 with Graves' ophthalmopathy and some 56 with stable Graves' hyperthyroidism. Whether ophthalmopathy could be predicted prospectively was tested in an independent validation cohort made up of under 20 hyperthyroidism patients plus 17 patients who later progressed to ophthalmopathy. The 100 discovery patients were randomly split 7:3 into training and test sets. The study also compared thyroid tissue and blood T-cell repertoires from about 6 Graves' hyperthyroidism patients. Once sampling was done, hyperthyroidism patients were given methimazole at a starting dose of 30 mg daily, whereas ophthalmopathy patients were given high-dose intravenous methylprednisolone. The paper describes TCR Vbeta CDR3 sequencing of more than 120 peripheral blood samples, made up of 43 ophthalmopathy patients, roughly 80 hyperthyroidism patients and 17 progressor patients. Study-wide conclusions, independent of this receptor: In cross-validation, a model built on a 13 V-J signature told ophthalmopathy apart from stable hyperthyroidism with over 85% sensitivity and about 81% specificity, and in testing the same model reached 80%/75%. Most expanded thyroid clonotypes (frequency above 0.001) were also found in blood, which suggests that blood repertoires may mirror thyroid immune responses. No statistical method was used to fix the sample size in advance, and group allocation was not hidden from the investigators. During validation, the model predicted progression to ophthalmopathy a median of around 6 months ahead of onset, with almost 71% sensitivity and 72% to 80% specificity.

This clonotype occurred many times. Its target antigen remains unknown. The record has no base qualities; no much larger clone is one base away. Stable Graves' hyperthyroidism was defined as no progression to ophthalmopathy during 18 months of follow-up. The hyperthyroidism patients were between 18 and 65 years old and newly diagnosed, with a disease duration of less than 2 months. Patients with uncontrolled infections, other autoimmune diseases, pregnancy or lactation were excluded. Diagnoses relied on clinical symptoms, serum thyroxine and TRAb, thyroid ultrasound and orbital computed tomography. Ficoll-Paque density gradient centrifugation was used to isolate PBMCs from about 9.4 ml of fresh peripheral blood. Trizol reagent was used to extract total RNA, and RNA quality was then checked on an Agilent 2100 Bioanalyzer. Its CDR3 holds 14 amino acids, cysteine through phenylalanine. The DNA shown is the 42-base CDR3, in frame from base 1. In the germline V gene, CDR1 corresponds to MDHEN and CDR2 to SYDVKM. V is cut back by 4 bases and J by 4 bases, with 7 bases in the junction unmatched.

The TCR beta CDR3 regions were amplified from RNA transcripts. For the first round of RT-PCR on the TCR CDR3, the HTBI primer set was used together with the Qiagen OneStep RT-PCR kit. Libraries were constructed in a second round of multiplex PCR, after which size selection and purification were performed. Paired-end sequencing of the libraries was performed with 100 bp reads on an Illumina HiSeq2000. The paper's processing steps were these. SOAPnuke was used to process the raw data, throwing out any read that contained adapters or uncalled bases, had a mean Phred below 15, or lacked an exact constant-primer or identifier match. High-quality paired reads were merged using COPE v1.2.5, and each unique nucleotide sequence was defined as a clonotype. Clonotypes were aligned to IMGT TRBV, TRBD and TRBJ reference segments using MiTCR v1.1. The analysis was restricted to V-J combinations with a frequency above 0.0001, which together covered 99.2% of the repertoires. The TCS score was defined as F50 (clonal expansion) divided by E x V (chaos), with BLOSUM62-based TCRdist calculated between CDR3 peptides within each V-J. Welch's t-statistics and random forest reduced approximately 520 V-J features to 13, which were used in a naive Bayes classifier (R e1071). TCRdb handled the public reads itself, with Q25 trimming in fastp and clone calling in MiXCR, and kept productive beta chains. Identical CDR3 proteins give one entry, which carries the most common genes and DNA. The V and J calls follow TCRdb's processing rather than the paper's. Counted in this sample were roughly 400,000 distinct CDR3 sequences; 20% to 25% of them appeared once. The ten biggest clones cover around 70% of the sample.

This TCR derives from a man between 45 and 60 years old with Graves' hyperthyroidism. Recombination linked TRBV28 to TRBJ2-7; 7 nucleotides in the junction match TRBD1. The source material was blood. The nucleotides are TGTGCCAGCAGTTCGACAGGGTTCGCATACGAGCAGTACTTC. Translated, it reads CASSSTGFAYEQYF.